The 3 T cell receptor beta chains below come from one sample, sequenced in a study of technical replicates of blood from a handful of donors. Profiled with immunoSEQ multiplex PCR; TCRdb holds only in-frame clones, not every one. This sample carries over 50,000 clones, roughly 93% of them seen once, and the ten largest clones take around 4%. Sample: PBMCs. These TCRs come from a human donor in good health. Some clones in this sample may be carry-over from other donors' samples.

This clone is medium-sized in the sample. The J gene is TRBJ2-4, the V gene TRBV5-1, with 8 bases matching TRBD1. The length of the CDR3 is 14 residues. V dropped 3 bases and J dropped 8; count of bases not matched to a gene: 7. CDR1 is SGHRS, CDR2 YFSETQ, per germline. As DNA, the CDR3 is TGCGCCAGCAGCTCCGGACAGGGTGGGGACATTCAGTACTTC. It codes for CASSSGQGGDIQYF.

This sequence joins TRBV6-4 and TRBJ2-3; no firm D call. Germline V CDR1 and CDR2: MRHNA, SNTAGT. The V gene lost 6 bases and the J gene lost 1 base, with 8 bases spanning the gap. This CDR3 spans 13 amino acids. The CDR3 sequence: CASSNFGTDTQYF. For the CDR3, the DNA is TGTGCCAGCAGCAACTTCGGCACAGATACGCAGTATTTT.

V gene TRBV6-6 combines with J gene TRBJ1-2, with TRBD1 identical over 7 bases. The CDR3 loop spans 13 amino acids. Germline lookup yields CDR1 MNHNY and CDR2 SVGAGI (reference sequence). The J segment lost 7 bases and the V segment lost 5 bases, leaving 7 bases of the junction unmatched. The CDR3 DNA reads as TGTGCCAGCAGTACCAGACAGGGAGGTGGCTACACCTTC. Translated: CASSTRQGGGYTF.